A single sample gave rise to the 9 T cell receptor beta chains below, sequenced in a study of CD8 T cells in ankylosing spondylitis. One entry per CDR3 protein results from TCRdb running MiXCR on the 5' RACE reads. Of 200,000 to 250,000 distinct CDR3 sequences in the sample, about 7% are singletons; the top ten hold 14%. These receptors' targets are unknown. General observations from the study: Blood from ankylosing spondylitis patients appeared to carry a characteristic roughly 8-variant TCR beta motif.

The sequencing input was blood, either unsorted or a sorted T cell fraction (not recorded which). The source is a male donor with ankylosing spondylitis.

This clonotype was seen many times. The chain has TRBV9 and TRBJ2-7, with TRBD1 matching 9 bases. The CDR3 has 14 amino acids. Per germline, CDR1 SGDLS and CDR2 YYNGEE. Unmatched junction bases numbered 7, after V lost 2 bases and J lost 7 bases. The CDR3 nucleotides read TGTGCCAGCAGCGTTGGACCCGGGACAGGGGAGCAGTACTTC. Amino acid sequence: CASSVGPGTGEQYF.

The CDR3 coding sequence is TGTGCCATCAGTGAGTCAGGGACTGAAGCTTTCTTT. It yields the protein CAISESGTEAFF. The rearrangement links TRBV10-3 to TRBJ1-1, with D uncertain. V was clipped by 0 bases and J by 5 bases, with 4 bases between them. Germline V lookup: CDR1 ENHRY, CDR2 SYGVKD. The CDR3 spans 12 residues.

This clonotype was detected many times. This chain links TRBV7-8 with TRBJ2-7; D tentatively reads TRBD1 or TRBD2 (5 bases each). V was pared by 0 bases and J by 2 bases, with 11 bases between. The CDR3 is 15 residues long. Germline CDR1 and CDR2: SGHVS and FQNEAQ. The CDR3 nucleotides are TGTGCCAGCAGCTTAGCGGGACGGAGAGCCTACGAGCAGTACTTC. Encoded protein: CASSLAGRRAYEQYF. Together with reference TRBV7-8 and TRBJ2-7, the CDR3 gives the full variable domain: GAGVSQSPRYKVAKRGQDVALRCDPISGHVSLFWYQQALGQGPEFLTYFQNEAQLDKSGLPSDRFFAERPEGSVSTLKIQRTQQEDSAVYLCASSLAGRRAYEQYFGPGTRLTVT.

The chain carries TRBV29-1 and TRBJ2-1, with 8 nucleotides matching TRBD2. V dropped 0 bases and J dropped 0; count of bases not matched to a gene: 16. The CDR3 spans 20 residues. CDR1 SQVTM and CDR2 ANQGSEA come from the germline V gene. CDR3 DNA: TGCAGCGTTGAAGATGGTTACACAAGCGGGAGAGTCAGCTCCTACAATGAGCAGTTCTTC. This encodes CSVEDGYTSGRVSSYNEQFF.

This clonotype showed up many times. The rearrangement uses TRBV4-3 and TRBJ2-7; D is unresolved. Germline V gene data show CDR1 as LGHNA and CDR2 as YSLEER. Trimming removed 8 bases from V and 5 bases from J, with 19 bases in between. This CDR3 is 14 amino acids long. The DNA for the CDR3 is TGCGCCAGCCGACCGCAATGGAATACCCACGAGCAGTACTTC. Protein product: CASRPQWNTHEQYF.

This clonotype was detected many times. CDR3 DNA: TGTGCCAGCAGTACCCCGGGATTTTCCGACTCCTACGAGCAGTACTTC. Translated, it gives CASSTPGFSDSYEQYF. The V and J genes are TRBV6-1 and TRBJ2-7; a weak D match, TRBD2 (5 bases). Trimming took off 5 bases at V and 0 bases at J, with 17 bases between the two ends. The CDR3 length is 16 residues. CDR1 is MNHNS and CDR2 is SASEGT in the germline V gene.

The table lists this clonotype with many counts. The V call is TRBV6-2 or TRBV6-3, the J call TRBJ1-1, with D perhaps TRBD1 (5 bases). Trimming removed 6 bases at V and 6 bases at J, with 14 bases between. The CDR3 is made up of 13 amino acids. In germline, CDR1 is MNHEY, CDR2 SVGEGT. In nucleotides, the CDR3 is TGTGCCAGCAGGACGGGGCAGAGATCTGAAGCTTTCTTT. Protein sequence: CASRTGQRSEAFF.

This rearrangement joins TRBV24-1 to TRBJ2-1; no clear D. The CDR3 has 13 amino acids. V lost 4 bases to trimming and J lost 10 bases, with 13 bases between them. Looked up from germline, CDR1 is KGHDR and CDR2 is SFDVKD. The CDR3 sequence: CATSDHEPGEQFF. CDR3 bases: TGTGCCACCAGTGACCATGAGCCTGGGGAGCAGTTCTTC.

This clonotype was detected a few times. This chain uses TRBV24-1 with TRBJ2-7; 8 nucleotides agree with TRBD2. V lost 3 bases and J lost 6; bases outside the gene matches: 9. This CDR3 has 15 residues. Germline V lookup: CDR1 KGHDR, CDR2 SFDVKD. The CDR3 region has the DNA TGTGCCACCAGTGATGGGGTAGCGGGACGGCGCGAGCAGTACTTC. It translates to CATSDGVAGRREQYF.